These T cell receptor beta chains were read from a single sample in a study of sequential checkpoint blockade in melanoma. Assay used: immunoSEQ multiplex PCR; TCRdb lists only in-frame clones, some missing. The sample lists about 6,700 clones; about 25% were seen once. The sequencing used tumor tissue (inferred from file names), collected from a patient given nivolumab and ipilimumab in sequence. These TCRs come from a human donor with melanoma. Each CDR3 is given with its conserved first and last residue. A D gene is named only where the DNA matches it firmly. A row's size may be missing; if present it is once, few, many or a size class.

D gene: TRBD1
J gene: TRBJ1-4
CDR3 length: 16
clone size: medium-sized
V gene: TRBV11-3
CDR3 DNA: TGTGCCAGCAGCCAAGGAGGAGGGGGCACTAATGAAAAACTGTTTTTT
CDR3 protein: CASSQGGGGTNEKLFF

D gene: .
J gene: TRBJ1-4
CDR3 length: 16
clone size: many
V gene: TRBV11-3
CDR3 DNA: TGTGCCAGCAGCCTTACGAATCAGGGGAGAGGTGAAAAACTGTTTTTT
CDR3 protein: CASSLTNQGRGEKLFF

D gene: .
J gene: TRBJ1-2
CDR3 length: 14
clone size: many
V gene: TRBV11-3
CDR3 DNA: TGTGCCAGCAGCTTGTACGGGGGCCCCTATGGCTACACCTTC
CDR3 protein: CASSLYGGPYGYTF

D gene: TRBD1
J gene: TRBJ2-7
CDR3 length: 13
clone size: few
V gene: TRBV6-8
CDR3 DNA: TGTGCCAGCAGCAAGACAGGGGGCTACGAGCAGTACTTC
CDR3 protein: CASSKTGGYEQYF

D gene: TRBD1
J gene: TRBJ1-6
CDR3 length: 16
clone size: medium-sized
V gene: TRBV11-3
CDR3 DNA: TGTGCCAGCAGTAGGAGGGGGCCCAGTTCCAATTCACCCCTCCACTTT
CDR3 protein: CASSRRGPSSNSPLHF

D gene: .
J gene: TRBJ2-2
CDR3 length: 18
clone size: .
V gene: TRBV25-1
CDR3 DNA: TGTGCCAGCAGTGGCTCAAAGGATTTCGGGGGTTGGACCGGGGAGCTGTTTTTT
CDR3 protein: CASSGSKDFGGWTGELFF

D gene: .
J gene: TRBJ1-1
CDR3 length: 14
clone size: few
V gene: TRBV4-1
CDR3 DNA: TGCGCCAGCAGCCGAGACAGCCTGAACACTGAAGCTTTCTTT
CDR3 protein: CASSRDSLNTEAFF

D gene: .
J gene: TRBJ1-2
CDR3 length: 14
clone size: few
V gene: TRBV29-1
CDR3 DNA: TGCAGCGTTGTTTTACCAGGGTCGGACTATGGCTACACCTTC
CDR3 protein: CSVVLPGSDYGYTF

D gene: TRBD2
J gene: TRBJ2-2
CDR3 length: 19
clone size: few
V gene: TRBV11-3
CDR3 DNA: TGTGCCAGCAGCTTAGAACTAGCGGGAGGGCCGCTCGGTACCGGGGAGCTGTTTTTT
CDR3 protein: CASSLELAGGPLGTGELFF

D gene: .
J gene: TRBJ1-5
CDR3 length: 15
clone size: few
V gene: TRBV28
CDR3 DNA: TGTGCCAGCAGTTTCCTACAGGGAGGCAATCAGCCCCAGCATTTT
CDR3 protein: CASSFLQGGNQPQHF

D gene: .
J gene: TRBJ2-1
CDR3 length: 15
clone size: .
V gene: TRBV9
CDR3 DNA: TGTGCCAGCAGCGTGGTCGGGGCGCGGTACAATGAGCAGTTCTTC
CDR3 protein: CASSVVGARYNEQFF

D gene: TRBD1
J gene: TRBJ2-1
CDR3 length: 14
clone size: .
V gene: TRBV19
CDR3 DNA: TGTGCCAGTAGTCCCGGGACAGGGTCTTATGAGCAGTTCTTC
CDR3 protein: CASSPGTGSYEQFF

D gene: .
J gene: TRBJ2-2
CDR3 length: 14
clone size: few
V gene: TRBV30
CDR3 DNA: TGTGCCTGGAGTGGCGGGGCAAACACCGGGGAGCTGTTTTTT
CDR3 protein: CAWSGGANTGELFF

D gene: TRBD1
J gene: TRBJ2-1
CDR3 length: 17
clone size: many
V gene: TRBV11-3
CDR3 DNA: TGTGCCAGCAGCTCCCGACAGGGTGGGTTCGTGGACAATGAGCAGTTCTTC
CDR3 protein: CASSSRQGGFVDNEQFF